Described below is a single T cell receptor (beta chain) sequence and its context. As processed by the authors: The assay estimated nucleated cells by amplifying reference gene primers. Using immunoSEQ multiplex PCR, the repertoire was profiled, and TCRdb retains in-frame clones only, with some absent. V, J and clone size are taken as reported in that table, and D and trimming were inferred from the DNA itself. The repertoire has 60,000 to 70,000 clones, about 90% of them found once; the top ten carry roughly 20%. The CDR3 runs 12 residues. Looked up from germline, CDR1 is SNHLY and CDR2 is FYNNEI. V dropped 4 bases and J dropped 4 bases, with 7 bases sitting between them. The record originates from a study of blood T cell repertoires in COVID-19. About the study: Some COVID-19 samples were acute and others convalescent; all came from the United States, Italy and Spain. PBMCs, B-cell-depleted T cells, or T cells were the source of the cDNA or gDNA that made up the material.

The chain has TRBV2 and TRBJ1-2, with D hard to call. The sequencing sample was made of peripheral blood. This clonotype was obtained from an elderly woman with active COVID-19. CDR3 residues: CASSVRFYGYTF. CDR3 DNA sequence: TGTGCCAGCAGTGTCCGGTTCTATGGCTACACCTTC.